This T cell receptor beta chain was recovered during a study of cytomegalovirus exposure and HLA in healthy donors. PCR amplification relied on 60 Vbeta primers (plus 13 Jbeta primers). Repertoires were generated with immunoSEQ multiplex PCR, while TCRdb's copy carries only in-frame clones and drops some. The sample has more than 150,000 clones, 70% to 85% seen once. Study-wide results and caveats: In presence/absence analyses, roughly uniform sequencing depth across donors was assumed.

In the case of this clone: The antigen is not known.

The germline V gene encodes CDR1 MNHNS and CDR2 SASEGT. V lost 5 bases to trimming and J lost 5 bases, with 15 bases between them. This CDR3 comprises 14 residues. The sample comprised PBMCs. The TCR was taken from a girl aged 2-10 years in good health and CMV-seropositive. The chain uses TRBV6-1 and TRBJ1-1, with D possibly being TRBD1 (6 bases). The CDR3 reads CASSIYRDGTEAFF. CDR3 in DNA: TGTGCCAGCAGTATTTACAGGGATGGGACTGAAGCTTTCTTT.